This record looks at one TCR beta chain sequence and its context. Its antigen remains unidentified. Base qualities are not at hand, and no much larger clone is one base apart. The sample comes from a study of blood T cell repertoires in COVID-19 (dated by TCRdb to about 2020). As for the study more broadly: Samples from collaborators originated in the United States, Italy and Spain and spanned both the acute and convalescent phases of COVID-19. The prospective study material was composed of cDNA or gDNA derived from T cells, B-cell-depleted T cells, or PBMCs. Subjects who had been exposed to COVID-19, were actively infected with it, or had recovered from it provided the deeply sampled blood TCRbeta repertoires that made up the dataset. A freely available public database, intended as a resource for researchers studying the immune response to SARS-CoV-2, is where the repertoires were released. The samples were drawn from the first 160 participants of the ongoing ImmuneRACE study and from 1,254 subjects provided by 6 global collaborators. Sample metadata almost always included a de-identified subject ID, COVID-19 status, age in years and sex. Where available, HLA class I and class II types were taken from metadata supplied by the sample provider and were not determined by assay-based typing. Study-level results and caveats: Clinical and demographic metadata were provided uncurated, with the amount varying by source and participant.

The collaborating institutions used their own protocols to collect whole blood in K2EDTA tubes. For TCRbeta analysis, collaborators shipped samples as frozen whole blood, isolated PBMCs, or DNA extracted from either of those sample types. The CDR3 measures 14 amino acids from cysteine to phenylalanine. Only the CDR3 DNA is retained, 42 bases long and in frame from the first base. V was cut back by 5 bases and J by 8 bases, leaving a gap of 18 bases between them. Sequences GTSNPN (CDR1) and SVGIG (CDR2) are obtained from the germline V gene (reference sequence). TCRbeta CDR3 regions were amplified from genomic DNA using the immunoSEQ Assay, a bias-controlled multiplex PCR. Per the source publication's procedure: Nucleated cell counts per sample were estimated from amplification of reference gene primers within the assay. To quantify the absolute abundance of each unique TCRbeta CDR3 rearrangement, sequence reads were collapsed and filtered. Productive Simpson clonality was computed per sample as the square root of Simpson's diversity index over productive rearrangements. This immuneACCESS table, as held by TCRdb, lists in-frame sequences with V and J called but not all clones. Of the missing ones, under half trace to an unresolved V gene in checked studies; the others have no known cause. That table furnishes V, J and clone size, whereas the DNA furnished D and trimming. This sample has more than 55,000 clones in its table, and 79% of those were observed once. The ten largest clonotypes hold 3% to 3.5% of the sample.

The clonotype originates from a man in his 60s with acute or convalescent COVID-19. In this chain, TRBV30 is recombined with TRBJ1-4; the D gene lacks a confident call. The sequenced sample was peripheral blood. Here is the DNA: TGTGCCTGGGGAGACCTGGACGGCGGGGAAAAACTGTTTTTT. It translates as CAWGDLDGGEKLFF.